The following is a TCR beta chain sequence with its context. The CDR3 is 15 residues long. CDR1 and CDR2 (germline): MNHNS, SASEGT. V was trimmed by 1 base and J by 0 bases, leaving 6 bases between them. Measured with immunoSEQ multiplex PCR; TCRdb has only the in-frame clones, and not every one. The data contain hundreds of thousands of clones, 85% to 95% of them seen just once; the ten biggest clones take up about 0.11%. These data come from a study of shared clonotypes between healthy human individuals. Terminally differentiated effector memory CD45RA+ cells were excluded from the naive CD8 cells, which were CD45RO-negative and positively selected for CCR7.

Sequencing input: naive CD8+ T cells sorted from blood. The source of this sequence is a woman aged 30 to 39 in good health. The chain has TRBV6-1 and TRBJ1-4, with a possible D match to TRBD1 (6 bases). DNA for the CDR3: TGTGCCAGCAGTGAAGAGGGGGCAACTAATGAAAAACTGTTTTTT. Translated: CASSEEGATNEKLFF.